This T cell receptor (beta chain) came from a study of T cell changes during pregnancy in multiple sclerosis. The germline V and J ends were trimmed by 3 bases and 5 bases, with 4 bases remaining between them. The CDR3 is 11 residues long. Germline CDR1 reads MNHEY; CDR2 reads SVGAGI. Assay: immunoSEQ multiplex PCR; the TCRdb copy retains only in-frame clones and omits some. Here the sample spans 85,000 to 120,000 clones, less than 95% being singletons. The sample was peripheral blood, taken before pregnancy. The V gene is TRBV6-5, the J gene TRBJ1-1; D gene ambiguous. The source of this sequence is a female donor with multiple sclerosis, enrolled in a pregnancy study. The CDR3 protein is CASSYRTEAFF. The CDR3 coding sequence is TGTGCCAGCAGTTATCGGACTGAAGCTTTCTTT.